The rows below give T cell receptor beta chains drawn from one sample of a study of post-analysis software for immune sequencing data. TCRdb reanalysed the PCR reads using MiXCR and keeps one entry per CDR3 protein. The sample contains 700,000 to 800,000 distinct CDR3 sequences, roughly 30% of which appear only once. Material: blood. The source of these receptors is a girl aged 10 to 17 with multiple sclerosis. CDR3s include the opening cysteine and the closing phenylalanine or tryptophan. D genes are given only for firm matches. Clone size is not always given. Where it is, it says once, few, many or a class for expanded clones.

j_call clone_size v_call d_call cdr3_nt cdr3_aa
TRBJ1-2 - TRBV7-9 - TGTGCCAGCAGCTTAATCACCGTTCCCACCTTC CASSLITVPTF
TRBJ2-3 few TRBV7-9 TRBD2 TGTGCCAGCAGCTTCCCCCCCAGCGGGAGGGCCCGCAAAAGCACAGATACGCAGTATTTT CASSFPPSGRARKSTDTQYF
TRBJ2-7 few TRBV5-5 TRBD1 TGTGCCAGCAGCCGAAGCTTACAGGGGGCGGGCTACGAGCAGTACTTC CASSRSLQGAGYEQYF
TRBJ2-1 few TRBV28 - TGTGCCAGCAGTTTCTCGGCAGGGAAGTTCTTC CASSFSAGKFF
TRBJ2-1 - TRBV28 TRBD1 TGTGCCAGTAGATGGACAGGATACAATGAGCAGTTCTTC CASRWTGYNEQFF
TRBJ2-7 many TRBV12-3/TRBV12-4 - TGTGCCAGCAGTTTGGGGCTTTACGAGCAGTACTTC CASSLGLYEQYF
TRBJ2-5 few TRBV6-5 TRBD1 TGTGCCAGCAGCGGGGGACAGGCAGCCGTACAAGAGACCCAGTACTTC CASSGGQAAVQETQYF
TRBJ2-5 - TRBV10-3 TRBD2 TGTGCCATCAGTGATCCGGATAGCGGGAGGCGGGAGACCCAGTACTTC CAISDPDSGRRETQYF
TRBJ2-3 few TRBV12-5 - TGTGCTAGTGGTTTGGACCCTGCGACAGTCCGCACAGATACGCAGTATTTT CASGLDPATVRTDTQYF
TRBJ1-1 - TRBV6-5 - TGTGCCAGCAGTTATATGGTCGGCCGTGAAGCTTTCTTT CASSYMVGREAFF
TRBJ2-5 - TRBV3-1 - TGTGCCAGCAGCCAAGGGCTAGAATTACGGGAGCAGTACTTC CASSQGLELREQYF
TRBJ2-7 - TRBV11-2 TRBD1 TGTGCCAGCAGCCTAGGACAGGGGACGATGAACGAGCAGTACTTC CASSLGQGTMNEQYF
TRBJ2-3 few TRBV12-3/TRBV12-4 - TGTGCCAGCAGACGCCCCCCCAGGGATAGCACAGATACGCAGTATTTT CASRRPPRDSTDTQYF
TRBJ1-2 few TRBV24-1 - TGTGCCACCAGTGACCCGACCCGAGGCTACACCTTC CATSDPTRGYTF
TRBJ2-3 few TRBV9 - TGTGCCAGCAGCGTTGAGGGTGAACGCGCAGATACGCAGTATTTT CASSVEGERADTQYF
TRBJ2-3 once TRBV6-5 - TGTGCCAGCAGCGTTGGCGGGTCAGATACGCAGTATTTT CASSVGGSDTQYF
TRBJ1-2 - TRBV12-3/TRBV12-4 - TGTGCCAGCAGTTCCACCGACAGATATGGCTACACCTTC CASSSTDRYGYTF
TRBJ2-4 - TRBV12-3/TRBV12-4 - TGTGCCAGCAGTTTAGGAGGAGGGAGAGTTGCCAAAAACATTCAGTACTTC CASSLGGGRVAKNIQYF
TRBJ2-7 - TRBV20-1 TRBD2 TGCAGTGCAACTTTACCGGGACTAGTCTCCTACGAGCAGTACTTC CSATLPGLVSYEQYF
TRBJ1-2 - TRBV5-1 TRBD1 TGCGCCAGCAGCTTTCTCCAGGGGGCAGGACGGTCCCTTGGCTACACCTTC CASSFLQGAGRSLGYTF
TRBJ2-7 many TRBV15 - TGTGCCACCAGCAGAGATTTGAGAGAGCAGTACTTC CATSRDLREQYF
TRBJ2-1 - TRBV24-1 - TGTGCCACCAGACTCAGGCGTAGGTCAGAACCAAGCTCCTACAATGAGCAGTTCTTC CATRLRRRSEPSSYNEQFF
TRBJ2-2 - TRBV7-2 - TGTGCCAGCAGCTCAGGGACATCCCAGGGGACCGGGGAGCTGTTTTTT CASSSGTSQGTGELFF
TRBJ1-4 - TRBV5-1 TRBD1 TGCGCCAGCAGCTTCGGGACAGATAATGAAAAACTGTTTTTT CASSFGTDNEKLFF
TRBJ1-2 few TRBV28 - TGTGCCAGCAGTTGGGGAGCTAACTATGGCTACACCTTC CASSWGANYGYTF
TRBJ2-5 - TRBV7-9 - TGTGCCAGCAGCCAACAGGGAAGTGAGGAGACCCAGTACTTC CASSQQGSEETQYF
TRBJ2-7 - TRBV7-9 - TGTGCCAGCAGCACTTTACAGCTCTACGAGCAGTACTTC CASSTLQLYEQYF
TRBJ2-4 - TRBV2 - TGTGCCAGCAGTTGGTTAGGTGAAAGATATATGGTCAAAAACATTCAGTACTTC CASSWLGERYMVKNIQYF
TRBJ2-5 - TRBV20-1 - TGCAGTGCTCCCCCGGCTAGCTTCTCGGCTGGGCTGGAGACCCAGTACTTC CSAPPASFSAGLETQYF
TRBJ1-1 - TRBV7-9 TRBD1 TGTGCCAGCAGCGTCACAGGGGGCTTGGTGAACACTGAAGCTTTCTTT CASSVTGGLVNTEAFF
TRBJ2-7 few TRBV7-9 TRBD2 TGTGCCAGCAGCTTAGGGAGCCTAGCGGGAGTTTTCTACGAGCAGTACTTC CASSLGSLAGVFYEQYF
TRBJ2-4 few TRBV5-8 TRBD2 TGTGCCAGCAGCGGGACGGGACTAGAAAACATTCAGTACTTC CASSGTGLENIQYF
TRBJ2-1 - TRBV12-5 - TGTGCTAGTGGAGAGCCAGGAGGTTATGAGCAGTTCTTC CASGEPGGYEQFF
TRBJ2-3 few TRBV11-2 - TGTGCCAGCAGCTTAGGGATAGGTACGCAGTATTTT CASSLGIGTQYF
TRBJ2-5 - TRBV7-9 - TGTGCCAGCAGCCCCAACGAGCTGGCCTTCCAAGAGACCCAGTACTTC CASSPNELAFQETQYF
TRBJ2-7 many TRBV29-1 - TGCAGCGTTGTTGGGGATTACTACTACGAGCAGTACTTC CSVVGDYYYEQYF
TRBJ2-5 - TRBV7-2 - TGTGCCAGCAGCTTAGACCCCACACTGACCCAGTACTTC CASSLDPTLTQYF
TRBJ2-7 - TRBV6-6 - TGTGCCAGCAGTTACGGGTCGATCTACGAGCAGTACTTC CASSYGSIYEQYF
TRBJ2-7 - TRBV5-1 - TGCGCCAGCAGCTTAGATGCCGTAGGGGGGGAGCAGTACTTC CASSLDAVGGEQYF
TRBJ2-5 - TRBV7-8 - TGTGCCAGCAGCTTATCACAGCTCCAAGAGACCCAGTACTTC CASSLSQLQETQYF
TRBJ2-4 - TRBV7-2 TRBD2 TGTGCCAGCAGCTTAGGGCCACTAGCGGGGGGACCAAACATTCAGTACTTC CASSLGPLAGGPNIQYF
TRBJ2-1 - TRBV6-2/TRBV6-3 - TGTGCCAGCAGTGGAGGGTTCGGCGATGAGCAGTTCTTC CASSGGFGDEQFF
TRBJ2-7 - TRBV7-9 - TGTGCCAGCAGCTTAGCGGCTGGAACTACGGCAAACGAGCAGTACTTC CASSLAAGTTANEQYF
TRBJ2-4 - TRBV4-3 - TGCGCCAGCAGCCAGGAATTCGACCAGCTTAAACTAGCCAAAAACATTCAGTACTTC CASSQEFDQLKLAKNIQYF
TRBJ1-2 - TRBV7-9 TRBD1 TGTGCCAGCAGCTGCGGGACAGCGGCCTATGGCTACACCTTC CASSCGTAAYGYTF
TRBJ2-3 - TRBV5-5 - TGTGCCAGCAGCTTGCAGAGTGCTAGCACAGATACGCAGTATTTT CASSLQSASTDTQYF
TRBJ1-2 - TRBV5-1 TRBD1 TGCGCCAGCAGCGGATACCGGGACAGGGGCCTCGCTAACTATGGCTACACCTTC CASSGYRDRGLANYGYTF
TRBJ2-7 - TRBV15 TRBD2 TGTGTCACCAGCAGAGGGCCGGGACTAGCGGGAAACGAGCAGTACTTC CVTSRGPGLAGNEQYF
TRBJ2-3 many TRBV4-2 TRBD2 TGTGCCAGCAGCCAAGATGGCCTAGCGGGGAGGTCAGATACGCAGTATTTT CASSQDGLAGRSDTQYF
TRBJ2-7 - TRBV7-2 - TGTGCCAGCAGCGCCGCTAGCGCCCTTGGCGAGCAGTACTTC CASSAASALGEQYF
TRBJ2-2 - TRBV7-8 - TGTGCCAGCAGCTTAGCGAGGCCCAGGGACACCGGGGAGCTGTTTTTT CASSLARPRDTGELFF